The 14 T cell receptor beta chains in this list originate from one sample, sequenced in a study of cytomegalovirus exposure and HLA in healthy donors. With 60 Vbeta and 13 Jbeta primers, the PCR was carried out. Some clones are missing from TCRdb's copy, which holds only in-frame ones; the method was immunoSEQ multiplex PCR. Of some 130,000 clones in the sample, about 80% were seen once. The sequencing input was PBMCs. The receptor source for this set is a woman between 40 and 55 years old in good health and CMV-seronegative.

The rearrangement joins TRBV7-9 to TRBJ2-3; maybe TRBD2 (7 bases). The CDR3 covers 12 residues. The germline V gene encodes CDR1 SEHNR and CDR2 FQNEAQ (reference sequence). V gave up 8 bases and J gave up 3 bases, with 9 bases separating them. CDR3 in DNA: TGTGCCAGCGGGGGGGCGACAGATACGCAGTATTTT. Translating gives CASGGATDTQYF.

This clone was picked up a small number of times. The chain has TRBV2 and TRBJ2-7; the match to TRBD2 covers 10 bases. Trimming at V came to 1 base and at J to 6 bases, leaving 9 bases not matched to a gene. CDR1 is SNHLY, CDR2 FYNNEI, per germline. The CDR3 has 16 amino acids. The CDR3 loop is CASSEGSGRARGEQYF. The CDR3 DNA sequence: TGTGCCAGCAGTGAAGGGAGCGGGAGGGCCAGGGGCGAGCAGTACTTC.

V gene TRBV6-1 combines with J gene TRBJ2-7; D remains ambiguous. The CDR3 covers 14 residues. Germline loops: CDR1 MNHNS, CDR2 SASEGT. Trimming took 8 bases from V and 3 from J, leaving 17 bases between them. CDR3 coding DNA: TGTGCCAGCGGCCCTAGGAGATTCCTCTACGAGCAGTACTTC. This codes for CASGPRRFLYEQYF.

The chain recombines TRBV6-1 with TRBJ1-1; 7 bases are a match to TRBD1. Germline loops: CDR1 MNHNS, CDR2 SASEGT. The trim removed 5 bases at V and 5 bases at J, leaving 5 bases unmatched. The CDR3 covers 13 residues. This chain's CDR3 is CASSSGGGTEAFF. The CDR3 DNA is TGTGCCAGCAGTTCAGGGGGTGGAACTGAAGCTTTCTTT.

This chain connects TRBV6-5 to TRBJ2-7, with 9 nucleotides matching TRBD2. In germline, CDR1 is MNHEY, CDR2 SVGAGI. J gave up 2 bases and V 4 bases, and 3 bases lay outside the gene matches. This CDR3 comprises 14 residues. The chain's CDR3 is CASSFSGGTYEQYF. The DNA of the CDR3 is TGTGCCAGCAGTTTTAGCGGGGGAACCTACGAGCAGTACTTC.

V gene TRBV28 combines with J gene TRBJ2-1; TRBD2 is a possible D gene (5 bases). The CDR3 is 14 residues long. V lost 5 bases and J 9 bases, leaving 17 bases between the germline ends. In germline, CDR1 is MDHEN, CDR2 SYDVKM. CDR3 bases: TGTGCCAGCAGTGCGGGCCTAAGAGGTGGTGAGCAGTTCTTC. Translated: CASSAGLRGGEQFF. Full variable domain (outside the CDR3, taken from reference TRBV28 and TRBJ2-1): DVKVTQSSRYLVKRTGEKVFLECVQDMDHENMFWYRQDPGLGLRLIYFSYDVKMKEKGDIPEGYSVSREKKERFSLILESASTNQTSMYLCASSAGLRGGEQFFGPGTRLTVL.

The J gene is TRBJ2-7, the V gene TRBV2; 15 bases line up with TRBD2. The CDR3 has 14 residues. Per germline, CDR1 SNHLY and CDR2 FYNNEI. The J segment lost 7 bases and the V segment lost 8 bases, leaving 6 bases of the junction unmatched. The CDR3 region is CASGTSGGFWEQYF. Here the CDR3 DNA reads TGTGCCAGCGGGACTAGCGGGGGGTTCTGGGAGCAGTACTTC.

V and J are TRBV10-3 and TRBJ2-7; TRBD1 agrees at 9 bases. The CDR3 is made up of 14 amino acids. V was pared by 9 bases and J by 2 bases, with 8 bases of the junction left unmatched. Per the germline V gene, CDR1 is ENHRY and CDR2 is SYGVKD. CDR3 amino acids: CAMRPGQGPYEQYF. The CDR3 coding sequence is TGTGCCATGCGACCGGGACAGGGACCCTACGAGCAGTACTTC.

The chain has TRBV6-5 and TRBJ1-1; 9 nucleotides align to TRBD1. Germline V gives CDR1 MNHEY, CDR2 SVGAGI. Losses at the gene ends were 5 bases for V and 1 base for J; bases not matched to a gene: 5. The CDR3 totals 15 residues. The CDR3 loop is CASSTGGLGNTEAFF. The CDR3 DNA is TGTGCCAGCAGTACAGGGGGCCTGGGGAACACTGAAGCTTTCTTT.

The chain has TRBV5-6 and TRBJ1-4, with D maybe TRBD1 (6 bases). Trimming removed 2 bases at V and 5 bases at J, with 13 bases between. CDR3 length: 15 residues. The germline CDR1 and CDR2 sequences are SGHDT and YYEEEE. This CDR3 is CASSFLGQGNEKLFF. CDR3 coding DNA: TGTGCCAGCAGCTTCCTAGGGCAGGGGAATGAAAAACTGTTTTTT.

The rearrangement links TRBV28 to TRBJ2-3; D perhaps matches TRBD2 (5 bases). V lost 3 bases and J 1 base, leaving 26 bases between the germline ends. Germline lookup yields CDR1 MDHEN and CDR2 SYDVKM. CDR3 length equals 20 residues. CDR3 in DNA: TGTGCCAGCAGTTTGTTTGGCGGAGGAGGATATTCTAGAGGCACAGATACGCAGTATTTT. Protein: CASSLFGGGGYSRGTDTQYF.

CDR3 protein: CASSRRPLFADTQYF. CDR3 sequence (DNA): TGTGCCAGCAGCAGGAGACCTTTGTTTGCAGATACGCAGTATTTT. The V gene is TRBV9, the J gene TRBJ2-3; D is uncertain. The V gene lost 4 bases and the J gene lost 4 bases, with 16 bases spanning the gap. Germline V gene lookup returns CDR1 SGDLS and CDR2 YYNGEE. This CDR3 region has 15 residues.

The rearrangement uses TRBV5-6 and TRBJ2-7; 7 bases match TRBD1. This CDR3 is 14 amino acids long. CDR1 is SGHDT and CDR2 is YYEEEE in the germline V gene. V lost 1 base to trimming and J lost 3 bases; unmatched junction nucleotides: 4. This chain's CDR3 is CASSLPGQSYEQYF. The CDR3 nucleotides read TGTGCCAGCAGCTTGCCGGGACAGAGCTACGAGCAGTACTTC.

This clone was seen only a few times. The rearrangement links TRBV7-9 to TRBJ2-5; TRBD2 matches 8 bases. The CDR3 is 15 residues long. V gave up 5 bases and J gave up 4 bases; unmatched junction bases: 9. Germline lookup yields CDR1 SEHNR and CDR2 FQNEAQ (reference sequence). Here the CDR3 DNA reads TGTGCCAGCAGCCTCTTAGCGGGGTCTGGAGAGACCCAGTACTTC. The encoded protein is CASSLLAGSGETQYF.